This TCR beta chain was captured in a study of cytomegalovirus exposure and HLA in healthy donors (TCRdb year 2017). Broadly, across the study: A later analysis indicated that the 130 or so validation repertoires were generated on the platform also employed for the roughly 650 repertoires of the first cohort. The study was designed to test whether signatures of past pathogen exposure could be identified by cataloging public T cell receptors. High-throughput TCR immunosequencing, statistical association of individual TCRs with disease status, and machine learning were combined to predict cytomegalovirus infection status. A separate validation cohort of 100 to 150 different subjects was used in addition to the 666-subject first cohort. General findings and caveats noted by the study authors: Subsequent analysis determined that TCRs grouped into clusters in the first cohort also showed a tendency toward co-occurrence across the roughly 130 validation repertoires, and about 93% of cluster scores exceeded 0. The study gave a list of under 200 TCR beta chains associated with cytomegalovirus. The validation cohort had no HLA typing available for a later analysis, so co-occurrence within that cohort was assessed over all 120 or so repertoires. In vitro tests confirmed that three of the cytomegalovirus-associated TCR beta chains recognize cytomegalovirus antigens. It was suggested by the authors that the approach could potentially be generalized to other disease states and immunological phenotypes. Across donors, most TCR sequences were observed very rarely, whereas some public TCRs were present in many individuals. The classifier was reported to diagnose cytomegalovirus status with high specificity and sensitivity in both the original and validation cohorts.

The donors were included in the validation cohort of some 110 subjects, a group kept apart from the roughly 680-subject first cohort. A word on this clone: Its target antigen remains unknown. No quality values exist for individual bases; no much larger clone is one base distant.

Library preparation used the immunoSEQ multiplex PCR assay. From the authors' description of their analysis: To diagnose cytomegalovirus status from the catalog of TCR beta chain sequences, a statistical classification framework was built. TCRdb took this table from immuneACCESS and kept in-frame rearrangements with V and J called. Such tables lack part of the clones; where checked against another copy, unresolved V genes explain under half of the gap, and the rest is unexplained. From that table come the V and J calls and clone size; the DNA was used to work out D and trimming. The sample records about 200,000 clones, about 81% of which are singletons. Clones ranked in the top ten supply 1% to 1.5% of the sample. The CDR3 starts with the cysteine, ends with the phenylalanine, and has 14 residues. The only DNA kept is the CDR3, 42 bases in frame from the first base. Clipping removes 1 base from V and 9 bases from J, with 2 as the unmatched junction base count. For CDR1 and CDR2, the germline V gene lists SGHDN and FVKESK.

The chain is assembled from TRBV14 and TRBJ1-6; 8 junctional bases match TRBD1. This receptor was obtained from a woman aged 25 to 39 in good health and CMV-seronegative. The source material was PBMCs. This receptor carries the CDR3 CASSQGTGTSPLHF. The DNA reads TGTGCCAGCAGCCAAGGGACAGGGACTTCACCCCTCCACTTT.